These T cell receptor beta chains were read from a single sample in a study of cytomegalovirus exposure and HLA in healthy donors. Clones were read by immunoSEQ multiplex PCR, and TCRdb kept only the in-frame ones, dropping some. Of over 110,000 clones listed, roughly two thirds are singletons. Material: PBMCs. The receptors were sampled from a woman in her thirties or forties in good health and CMV-seronegative. Both conserved end residues are part of each CDR3. The D gene is left open where the match is weak. Size is omitted from some rows. Given values are once, few, many or a class for expanded clones.

abundance: -
v_gene: TRBV19
j_gene: TRBJ1-5
d_gene: -
CDR3nt: TGTGCCAGTAACAGGGGCAATCAGCCCCAGCATTTT
CDR3aa: CASNRGNQPQHF

abundance: few
v_gene: TRBV7-2
j_gene: TRBJ1-4
d_gene: -
CDR3nt: TGTGCCAGCAGGTACAGGGATGGGGATGAAAAACTGTTTTTT
CDR3aa: CASRYRDGDEKLFF

abundance: few
v_gene: TRBV6-6
j_gene: TRBJ1-4
d_gene: TRBD1
CDR3nt: TGTGCCAGCAGTTCCAGACAGGGAATTGAAAAACTGTTTTTT
CDR3aa: CASSSRQGIEKLFF

abundance: -
v_gene: TRBV19
j_gene: TRBJ2-5
d_gene: -
CDR3nt: TGTGCCAGTAGTATAGGAGGCTGGGAGACCCAGTACTTC
CDR3aa: CASSIGGWETQYF

abundance: few
v_gene: TRBV4-2
j_gene: TRBJ1-6
d_gene: TRBD1
CDR3nt: TGTGCCAGCAGCCAAGGACAGGGGGCTGATTCACCCCTCCACTTT
CDR3aa: CASSQGQGADSPLHF

abundance: once
v_gene: TRBV10-2
j_gene: TRBJ1-5
d_gene: TRBD1
CDR3nt: TGCGCCAGCAGTGAGGGGGGGACAGGCAATCAGCCCCAGCATTTT
CDR3aa: CASSEGGTGNQPQHF

abundance: -
v_gene: TRBV7-8
j_gene: TRBJ1-5
d_gene: TRBD1
CDR3nt: TGTGCCAGCAGCTCACGGACAGGGGGCAATCAGCCCCAGCATTTT
CDR3aa: CASSSRTGGNQPQHF

abundance: once
v_gene: TRBV7-9
j_gene: TRBJ1-4
d_gene: TRBD1
CDR3nt: TGTGCCAGCAGCGCGGGCACAGGGGCCGGTAATGAAAAACTGTTTTTT
CDR3aa: CASSAGTGAGNEKLFF

abundance: -
v_gene: TRBV5-1
j_gene: TRBJ2-6
d_gene: -
CDR3nt: TGCGCCAGCAGCGAATTCAAGTGGGGGGTCTCTGGGGCCAACGTCCTGACTTTC
CDR3aa: CASSEFKWGVSGANVLTF

abundance: -
v_gene: TRBV5-1
j_gene: TRBJ2-6
d_gene: -
CDR3nt: TGCGCCAGCAGCTTGGACATCTCTGGGGCCAACGTCCTGACTTTC
CDR3aa: CASSLDISGANVLTF

abundance: -
v_gene: TRBV2
j_gene: TRBJ1-1
d_gene: TRBD1
CDR3nt: TGTGCCAGCAGTGGTAATCCGACAGGGCCGAGCGAAGCTTTCTTT
CDR3aa: CASSGNPTGPSEAFF

abundance: -
v_gene: TRBV19
j_gene: TRBJ1-2
d_gene: TRBD1
CDR3nt: TGTGCCAGTACGATAGGACAGGGGGTCGGTGGCTACACCTTC
CDR3aa: CASTIGQGVGGYTF

abundance: -
v_gene: TRBV6-5
j_gene: TRBJ2-6
d_gene: -
CDR3nt: TGTGCCAGCAGCCACGACAGTTCTGGGGCCAACGTCCTGACTTTC
CDR3aa: CASSHDSSGANVLTF

abundance: -
v_gene: TRBV4-1
j_gene: TRBJ1-1
d_gene: TRBD1
CDR3nt: TGCGCCAGCAGCCAAGACCGGGACAGGCTCTACATGAACACTGAAGCTTTCTTT
CDR3aa: CASSQDRDRLYMNTEAFF

abundance: -
v_gene: TRBV5-4
j_gene: TRBJ1-2
d_gene: TRBD1
CDR3nt: TGTGCCAGCAGCTTGGGACAGGGAACCGGCTATGGCTACACCTTC
CDR3aa: CASSLGQGTGYGYTF

abundance: -
v_gene: TRBV5-1
j_gene: TRBJ2-2
d_gene: TRBD1
CDR3nt: TGCGCCAGCGGTTACGCCAGGGGGCAAAACACCGGGGAGCTGTTTTTT
CDR3aa: CASGYARGQNTGELFF

abundance: -
v_gene: TRBV7-9
j_gene: TRBJ2-7
d_gene: TRBD2
CDR3nt: TGTGCCAGCAGCTCGAGCCTAGCGGGCTACGAGCAGTACTTC
CDR3aa: CASSSSLAGYEQYF

abundance: -
v_gene: TRBV7-9
j_gene: TRBJ1-2
d_gene: -
CDR3nt: TGTGCCAGCAGCTTAGAGGGGTCCCTCTACTATGGCTACACCTTC
CDR3aa: CASSLEGSLYYGYTF

abundance: -
v_gene: TRBV30
j_gene: TRBJ1-1
d_gene: -
CDR3nt: TGTGCCTGGAGTGTACACAGGACAGTGAACACTGAAGCTTTCTTT
CDR3aa: CAWSVHRTVNTEAFF

abundance: -
v_gene: TRBV28
j_gene: TRBJ2-2
d_gene: TRBD1
CDR3nt: TGTGCCAGCAGTGGGGAAGGGACAGTTAACACCGGGGAGCTGTTTTTT
CDR3aa: CASSGEGTVNTGELFF

abundance: -
v_gene: TRBV19
j_gene: TRBJ2-3
d_gene: -
CDR3nt: TGTGCCAGTAGTACTTACACCAGAGATACGCAGTATTTT
CDR3aa: CASSTYTRDTQYF

abundance: few
v_gene: TRBV19
j_gene: TRBJ1-6
d_gene: -
CDR3nt: TGTGCCAGTACCTCACCCAGGGTTAATTCACCCCTCCACTTT
CDR3aa: CASTSPRVNSPLHF

abundance: -
v_gene: TRBV28
j_gene: TRBJ1-2
d_gene: -
CDR3nt: TGTGCCAGCAGATTAGGCCATGTCTATGGCTACACCTTC
CDR3aa: CASRLGHVYGYTF

abundance: few
v_gene: TRBV10-1
j_gene: TRBJ1-2
d_gene: -
CDR3nt: TGCGCCAGCAGTTCAGACATTGAGTATGGCTACACCTTC
CDR3aa: CASSSDIEYGYTF

abundance: -
v_gene: TRBV27
j_gene: TRBJ2-5
d_gene: -
CDR3nt: TGTGCCAGCAGTCCCCTCTCCCGACAGCAAGAGACCCAGTACTTC
CDR3aa: CASSPLSRQQETQYF

abundance: -
v_gene: TRBV28
j_gene: TRBJ1-1
d_gene: -
CDR3nt: TGTGCCAGCAGTCCCTCAGATGAAGCTTTCTTT
CDR3aa: CASSPSDEAFF

abundance: -
v_gene: TRBV6-6
j_gene: TRBJ2-6
d_gene: -
CDR3nt: TGTGCCAGCAGTCCTCAGGGTGGGGCCAACGTCCTGACTTTC
CDR3aa: CASSPQGGANVLTF

abundance: -
v_gene: TRBV27
j_gene: TRBJ1-5
d_gene: TRBD1
CDR3nt: TGTGCCGGCAGGGGACAGGGGTCTCAGCCCCAGCATTTT
CDR3aa: CAGRGQGSQPQHF

abundance: -
v_gene: TRBV19
j_gene: TRBJ1-5
d_gene: -
CDR3nt: TGTGCCAGTAGTGACAGACAGTATATCGGCAATCAGCCCCAGCATTTT
CDR3aa: CASSDRQYIGNQPQHF

abundance: -
v_gene: TRBV6-1
j_gene: TRBJ1-6
d_gene: -
CDR3nt: TGTGCCAGCAGTGATCGGGGGAGCTCCTATAATTCACCCCTCCACTTT
CDR3aa: CASSDRGSSYNSPLHF

abundance: -
v_gene: TRBV5-1
j_gene: TRBJ2-5
d_gene: TRBD1
CDR3nt: TGCGCCAGCAGCTTAACGGGACAGGGGCTATCCCGGGAGACCCAGTACTTC
CDR3aa: CASSLTGQGLSRETQYF

abundance: -
v_gene: TRBV11-2
j_gene: TRBJ2-5
d_gene: TRBD2
CDR3nt: TGTGCCAGCAGCTTCTCGGGGGGGTACCAAGAGACCCAGTACTTC
CDR3aa: CASSFSGGYQETQYF

abundance: -
v_gene: TRBV5-1
j_gene: TRBJ1-1
d_gene: -
CDR3nt: TGCGCCAGCAGATCATGGGGGGAAAATCGGAACACTGAAGCTTTCTTT
CDR3aa: CASRSWGENRNTEAFF

abundance: -
v_gene: TRBV18
j_gene: TRBJ2-7
d_gene: -
CDR3nt: TGTGCCAGCTCCCCCTCCGGACAGCGCTACGAGCAGTACTTC
CDR3aa: CASSPSGQRYEQYF

abundance: -
v_gene: TRBV7-9
j_gene: TRBJ1-2
d_gene: -
CDR3nt: TGTTCCAGCAGCTTATCCACCGGGACGGGGGTTGGCTACACCTTC
CDR3aa: CSSSLSTGTGVGYTF

abundance: once
v_gene: TRBV25-1
j_gene: TRBJ1-6
d_gene: -
CDR3nt: TGTGCCAGCAGCAGGGCATATAATTCACCCCTCCACTTT
CDR3aa: CASSRAYNSPLHF

abundance: -
v_gene: TRBV10-3
j_gene: TRBJ1-5
d_gene: -
CDR3nt: TGTGCCATCGGAAGCGGGCAGGGCGGCAATCAGCCCCAGCATTTT
CDR3aa: CAIGSGQGGNQPQHF

abundance: few
v_gene: TRBV15
j_gene: TRBJ1-6
d_gene: -
CDR3nt: TGTGCCACCAGCAGGGAGAAGGGGGGGAATTCACCCCTCCACTTT
CDR3aa: CATSREKGGNSPLHF

abundance: -
v_gene: TRBV6-6
j_gene: TRBJ2-7
d_gene: -
CDR3nt: TGTGCCAGCAGTTACTCGAGGCCAGAAACCTCCTACGAGCAGTACTTC
CDR3aa: CASSYSRPETSYEQYF

abundance: -
v_gene: TRBV11-2
j_gene: TRBJ1-2
d_gene: -
CDR3nt: TGTGCCAGCAGCTTAGGGGGGGACCAAACGGGCTACACCTTC
CDR3aa: CASSLGGDQTGYTF